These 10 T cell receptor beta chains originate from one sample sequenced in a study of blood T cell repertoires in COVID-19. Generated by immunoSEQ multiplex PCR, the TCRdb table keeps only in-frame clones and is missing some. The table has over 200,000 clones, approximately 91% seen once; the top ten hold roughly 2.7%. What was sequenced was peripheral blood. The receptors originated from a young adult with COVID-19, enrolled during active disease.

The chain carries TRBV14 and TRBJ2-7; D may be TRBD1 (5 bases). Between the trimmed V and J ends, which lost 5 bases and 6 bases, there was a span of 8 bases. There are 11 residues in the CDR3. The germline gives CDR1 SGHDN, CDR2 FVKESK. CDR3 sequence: CASSAGREQYF. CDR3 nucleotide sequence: TGTGCCAGCAGCGCAGGGCGCGAGCAGTACTTC.

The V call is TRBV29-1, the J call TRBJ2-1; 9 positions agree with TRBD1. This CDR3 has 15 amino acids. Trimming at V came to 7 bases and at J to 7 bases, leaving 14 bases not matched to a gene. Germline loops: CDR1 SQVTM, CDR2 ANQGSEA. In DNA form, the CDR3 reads TGCAGCGGTCAATCCCGGGACAGGGCCGTGAATGAGCAGTTCTTC. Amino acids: CSGQSRDRAVNEQFF.

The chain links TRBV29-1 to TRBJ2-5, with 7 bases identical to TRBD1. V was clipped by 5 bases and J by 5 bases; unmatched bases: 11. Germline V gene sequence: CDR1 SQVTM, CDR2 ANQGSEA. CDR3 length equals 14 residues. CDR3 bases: TGCAGCGTTTTATCGACAGGGAGAGAGGAGACCCAGTACTTC. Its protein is CSVLSTGREETQYF.

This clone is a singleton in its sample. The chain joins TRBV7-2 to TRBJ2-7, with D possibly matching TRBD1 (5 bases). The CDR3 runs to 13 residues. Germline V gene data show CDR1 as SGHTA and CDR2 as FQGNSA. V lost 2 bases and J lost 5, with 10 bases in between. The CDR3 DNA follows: TGTGCCAGCAGCTTACTGGGGCAAAACGAGCAGTACTTC. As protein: CASSLLGQNEQYF. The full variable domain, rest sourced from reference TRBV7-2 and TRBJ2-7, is GAGVSQSPSNKVTEKGKDVELRCDPISGHTALYWYRQSLGQGLEFLIYFQGNSAPDKSGLPSDRFSAERTGGSVSTLTIQRTQQEDSAVYLCASSLLGQNEQYFGPGTRLTVT.

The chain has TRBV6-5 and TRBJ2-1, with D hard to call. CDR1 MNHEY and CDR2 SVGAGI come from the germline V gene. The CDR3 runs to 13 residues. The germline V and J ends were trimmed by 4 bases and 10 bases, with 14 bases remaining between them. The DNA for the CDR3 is TGTGCCAGCAGTTTACGGCAGAAACTAGAGCAGTTCTTC. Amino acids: CASSLRQKLEQFF.

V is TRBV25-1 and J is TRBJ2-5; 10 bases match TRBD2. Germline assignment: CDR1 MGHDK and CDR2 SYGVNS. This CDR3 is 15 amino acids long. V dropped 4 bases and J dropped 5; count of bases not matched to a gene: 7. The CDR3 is CASSGAEREGETQYF. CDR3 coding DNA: TGTGCCAGCAGTGGAGCAGAGCGGGAGGGTGAGACCCAGTACTTC.

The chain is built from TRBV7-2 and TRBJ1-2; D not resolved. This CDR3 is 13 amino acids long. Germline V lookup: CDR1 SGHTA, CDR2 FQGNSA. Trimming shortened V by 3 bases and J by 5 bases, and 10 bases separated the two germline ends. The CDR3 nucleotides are TGTGCCAGCAGCTTTAACGGAGGATATGGCTACACCTTC. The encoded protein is CASSFNGGYGYTF. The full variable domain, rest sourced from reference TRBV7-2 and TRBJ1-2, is GAGVSQSPSNKVTEKGKDVELRCDPISGHTALYWYRQSLGQGLEFLIYFQGNSAPDKSGLPSDRFSAERTGGSVSTLTIQRTQQEDSAVYLCASSFNGGYGYTFGSGTRLTVV.

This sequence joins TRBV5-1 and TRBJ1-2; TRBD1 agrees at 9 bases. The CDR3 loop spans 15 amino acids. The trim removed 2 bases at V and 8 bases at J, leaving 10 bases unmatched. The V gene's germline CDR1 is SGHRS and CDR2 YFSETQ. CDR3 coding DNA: TGCGCCAGCAGCTTAATCCCGGGACAGGGACACGGCTACACCTTC. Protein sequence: CASSLIPGQGHGYTF.

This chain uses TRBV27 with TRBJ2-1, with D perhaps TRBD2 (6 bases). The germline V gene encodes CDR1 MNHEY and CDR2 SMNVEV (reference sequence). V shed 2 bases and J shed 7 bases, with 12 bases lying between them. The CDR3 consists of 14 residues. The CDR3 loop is CASSLTPGGNEQFF. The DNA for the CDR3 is TGTGCCAGCAGTTTAACCCCAGGAGGGAATGAGCAGTTCTTC.

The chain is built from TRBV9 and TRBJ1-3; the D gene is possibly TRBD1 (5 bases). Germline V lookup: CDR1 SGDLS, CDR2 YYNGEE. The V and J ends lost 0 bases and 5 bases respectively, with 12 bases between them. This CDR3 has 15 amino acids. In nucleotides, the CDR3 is TGTGCCAGCAGCGTAGATCTGGGGCTAAGAAACACCATATATTTT. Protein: CASSVDLGLRNTIYF.